One and the same sample provided the 5 T cell receptor beta chains below, sequenced in a study of T cells in Graves' hyperthyroidism and ophthalmopathy. RNA transcripts gave rise to amplified TCR beta CDR3 regions. First-round RT-PCR with HTBI primers amplified the TCR CDR3 region. Via MiXCR, TCRdb re-called the multiplex PCR reads, giving one row per CDR3 protein. The table records fewer than 450,000 distinct CDR3 sequences, about 18% of them present only once. The sequenced sample was blood. The receptor set was obtained from a woman under 40 with Graves' hyperthyroidism that later progressed to Graves' ophthalmopathy.

This clonotype was counted a few times. The rearrangement uses TRBV5-6 and TRBJ2-1; 8 nucleotides agree with TRBD1. The CDR3 extends over 14 amino acids. J was trimmed by 9 bases and V by 4 bases; bases with no gene match: 9. Germline V gene sequence: CDR1 SGHDT, CDR2 YYEEEE. In DNA form, the CDR3 reads TGTGCCAGCAGCACCGGACAGGGCATGAGTGAGCAGTTCTTC. This translates into CASSTGQGMSEQFF.

V is TRBV28 and J is TRBJ1-1; D is unresolved. The CDR3 spans 14 residues. Germline loops: CDR1 MDHEN, CDR2 SYDVKM. Trimming pared 3 bases from V and 1 base from J, leaving 9 bases between. The CDR3 DNA is TGTGCCAGCAGTTTGGGCACCCCGAACACTGAAGCTTTCTTT. This codes for CASSLGTPNTEAFF.

This clonotype was recorded at least ten times. The V call is TRBV5-1, the J call TRBJ2-7; 8 nucleotides line up with TRBD1. In germline, CDR1 is SGHRS, CDR2 YFSETQ. The ends lost 0 bases at V and 3 bases at J; junction bases unmatched: 8. The length of the CDR3 is 16 residues. The CDR3 nucleotides are TGCGCCAGCAGCTTGGCCTCCGGGACAGGCCACTACGAGCAGTACTTC. Translating it yields CASSLASGTGHYEQYF.

The table lists this clonotype with many counts. The V gene is TRBV30, the J gene TRBJ2-7; 7 positions match TRBD2. Germline CDR1 is GTSNPN and CDR2 is SVGIG (reference sequence). This CDR3 has 13 residues. V lost 3 bases, J lost 4 bases, and 6 bases stayed unmatched. DNA for the CDR3: TGTGCCTGGAGCCGAGGGGAGGGTTACGAGCAGTACTTC. Residues: CAWSRGEGYEQYF.

This clonotype has more than one count but fewer than ten. The chain couples TRBV20-1 to TRBJ1-5; D may be TRBD1 (5 bases). This CDR3 comprises 16 residues. Germline CDR1 DFQATT, CDR2 SNEGSKA (reference sequence). Trimming cost V 0 bases and J 2 bases, with 14 bases left between them. As DNA, the CDR3 is TGCAGTGCTAGAGATCGGGGGGAAGGAGGCAATCAGCCCCAGCATTTT. Translating it yields CSARDRGEGGNQPQHF.